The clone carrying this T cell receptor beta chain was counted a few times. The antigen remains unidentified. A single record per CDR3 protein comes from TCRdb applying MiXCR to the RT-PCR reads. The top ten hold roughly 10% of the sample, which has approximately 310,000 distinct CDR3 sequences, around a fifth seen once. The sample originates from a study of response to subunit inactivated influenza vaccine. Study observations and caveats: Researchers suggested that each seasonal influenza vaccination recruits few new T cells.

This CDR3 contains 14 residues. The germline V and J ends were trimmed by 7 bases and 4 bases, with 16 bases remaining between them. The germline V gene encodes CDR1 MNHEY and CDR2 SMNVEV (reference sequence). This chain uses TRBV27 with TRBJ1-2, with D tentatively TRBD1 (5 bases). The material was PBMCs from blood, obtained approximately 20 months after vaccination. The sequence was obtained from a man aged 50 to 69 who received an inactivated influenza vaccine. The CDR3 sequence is CASKLTGTIYGYTF. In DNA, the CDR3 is TGTGCCAGCAAGTTAACCGGGACTATCTATGGCTACACCTTC.